This paragraph covers one T cell receptor (beta chain) sequence. Its target is unknown. Compared with germline, one end of the junction differs, possibly owing to a read error. The CDR3 contains 15 residues. Germline CDR1 and CDR2: SSHAT and FNYEAQ (reference sequence). The run of the v3.0 immunoSEQ assay was at survey level. The sequencing target was 40,000-50,000 T-cell genomes per sample. TCRdb keeps only in-frame clones here, not all; method: immunoSEQ multiplex PCR. Of around 38,000 clones listed, 85% to 95% are singletons. This entry is derived from a study of long-term antiretroviral therapy in people with HIV. Broader study findings: Following ART, diversity rose but still fell short of transplant donor controls.

The TCR originated in a man aged 30-40 years with HIV. This rearrangement joins TRBV7-7 to TRBJ2-7; D possibly corresponds to TRBD1 (6 bases). Sample: unsorted PBMCs, taken approximately 9.5 years after starting antiretroviral therapy. The CDR3 DNA sequence: TGTGCTAGCAGCTTACAGGCAGGGGAAAACTACGAGCAGTACTTC. It is translated as CASSLQAGENYEQYF.